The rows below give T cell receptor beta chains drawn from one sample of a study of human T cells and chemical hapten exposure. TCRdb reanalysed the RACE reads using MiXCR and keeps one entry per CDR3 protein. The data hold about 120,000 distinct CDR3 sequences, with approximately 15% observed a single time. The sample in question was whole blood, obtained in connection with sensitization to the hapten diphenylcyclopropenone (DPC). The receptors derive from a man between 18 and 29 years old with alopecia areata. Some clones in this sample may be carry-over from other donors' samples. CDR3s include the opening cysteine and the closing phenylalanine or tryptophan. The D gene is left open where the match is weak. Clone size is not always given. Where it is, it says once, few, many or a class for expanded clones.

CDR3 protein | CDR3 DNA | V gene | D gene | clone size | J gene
CASSPSRGGRNTEAFF | TGTGCCAGCTCACCCTCCCGGGGAGGGAGGAACACTGAAGCTTTCTTT | TRBV18 | - | - | TRBJ1-1
CASSQGQSNTGELFF | TGTGCCAGCAGTCAGGGACAGTCGAACACCGGGGAGCTGTTTTTT | TRBV5-4 | TRBD1 | - | TRBJ2-2
CASSQTNTNTEAFF | TGTGCCAGCAGCCAGACGAACACCAACACTGAAGCTTTCTTT | TRBV3-1 | - | few | TRBJ1-1
CASSLVARGPFQYF | TGTGCCAGCAGTTTAGTGGCCAGGGGGCCTTTTCAGTATTTT | TRBV12-3/TRBV12-4 | TRBD1 | - | TRBJ2-3
CSAQTSGVAGELFF | TGCAGTGCCCAGACTAGCGGGGTTGCCGGGGAGCTGTTTTTT | TRBV20-1 | TRBD2 | few | TRBJ2-2
CAISDGTTNTGELFF | TGTGCCATCAGTGACGGGACTACAAACACCGGGGAGCTGTTTTTT | TRBV10-3 | TRBD2 | - | TRBJ2-2
CASSLVPSQWPSGSPLHF | TGTGCCAGCAGCTTAGTCCCTTCTCAATGGCCCTCGGGTTCACCCCTCCACTTT | TRBV7-2 | - | - | TRBJ1-6
CAILIQTYGYTF | TGTGCCATCCTAATCCAGACCTATGGCTACACCTTC | TRBV28 | - | many | TRBJ1-2
CSAREDRGLETQYF | TGCAGTGCTAGAGAGGACAGGGGGCTCGAGACCCAGTACTTC | TRBV20-1 | TRBD1 | few | TRBJ2-5
CASSEDTEAFF | TGTGCCAGCAGTGAAGACACTGAAGCTTTCTTT | TRBV2 | - | few | TRBJ1-1
CASSQDRDRNQPQHF | TGCGCCAGCAGCCAAGACCGGGACAGAAATCAGCCCCAGCATTTT | TRBV4-1 | TRBD1 | few | TRBJ1-5
CATSREYGGNTIYF | TGTGCCACCAGCAGAGAATACGGAGGAAACACCATATATTTT | TRBV15 | - | many | TRBJ1-3
CARRREYYEQYF | TGTGCCAGGAGACGGGAATACTACGAGCAGTACTTC | TRBV21-1 | - | - | TRBJ2-7
CASSSRTGLYTGELFF | TGTGCCAGCAGCTCAAGGACAGGGTTGTACACCGGGGAGCTGTTTTTT | TRBV7-9 | TRBD1 | - | TRBJ2-2
CASGYAKDTEAFF | TGTGCCAGCGGGTACGCGAAGGACACTGAAGCTTTCTTT | TRBV7-2 | - | - | TRBJ1-1
CASSLSLGQGLSGANVLTF | TGTGCCAGCAGCTTAAGTCTAGGACAGGGACTCTCTGGGGCCAACGTCCTGACTTTC | TRBV7-2 | TRBD1 | - | TRBJ2-6
CASSRDGTSGGARDTQYF | TGTGCCAGCAGCCGTGATGGGACTAGCGGGGGGGCCAGGGATACGCAGTATTTT | TRBV7-3 | TRBD2 | many | TRBJ2-3
CASSPGTRTTDTQYF | TGTGCCAGCAGCCCCGGGACAAGAACCACAGATACGCAGTATTTT | TRBV9 | - | once | TRBJ2-3
CASSAYMSSYNSPLHF | TGTGCCAGCAGCGCATACATGAGCTCCTATAATTCACCCCTCCACTTT | TRBV7-2 | - | - | TRBJ1-6
CASRNTGLSSYEQYF | TGTGCCAGCAGAAATACAGGACTCAGCTCCTACGAGCAGTACTTC | TRBV6-4 | - | - | TRBJ2-7
CASSLGGGAREQFF | TGTGCCAGCAGCTTAGGCGGGGGGGCGCGTGAGCAGTTCTTC | TRBV7-2 | TRBD2 | few | TRBJ2-1
CASSRGQAANSPLHF | TGTGCCAGTAGTAGAGGACAGGCTGCTAATTCACCCCTCCACTTT | TRBV19 | TRBD1 | - | TRBJ1-6
CASSLDLAGTDTQYF | TGTGCCAGCAGCTTGGACTTAGCCGGCACAGATACGCAGTATTTT | TRBV5-4 | - | - | TRBJ2-3
CASSPTGTGMNTEAFF | TGTGCCAGCAGCCCAACAGGGACGGGAATGAACACTGAAGCTTTCTTT | TRBV5-6 | - | many | TRBJ1-1
CASSPGPFFEVFF | TGTGCCAGCAGTCCCGGGCCCTTTTTTGAAGTTTTCTTT | TRBV6-1 | - | few | TRBJ1-1
CASSCDRKSFNEKLFF | TGTGCCAGCAGCTGCGACAGGAAAAGTTTTAACGAAAAACTGTTTTTT | TRBV7-9 | - | many | TRBJ1-4
CTSSQDREDTQYF | TGCACCAGCAGCCAAGATAGGGAGGATACGCAGTATTTT | TRBV4-3 | - | - | TRBJ2-3
CASSYSGVSRGNTIYF | TGTGCCAGCAGCTATAGTGGGGTCTCGAGAGGAAACACCATATATTTT | TRBV12-3/TRBV12-4 | - | many | TRBJ1-3
CASSQQLFSTDTQYF | TGTGCCAGCAGCCAACAGCTCTTTAGCACAGATACGCAGTATTTT | TRBV7-2 | - | - | TRBJ2-3
CASSPMRNLIDTEAFF | TGTGCCAGCAGCCCTATGAGGAATTTGATAGACACTGAAGCTTTCTTT | TRBV11-2 | - | - | TRBJ1-1
CASSDQGAQVQPQHF | TGTGCCAGCAGTGATCAGGGGGCGCAGGTTCAGCCCCAGCATTTT | TRBV28 | TRBD1 | few | TRBJ1-5
CASSYLGEKETQYF | TGTGCCAGCAGTTACCTGGGAGAGAAAGAGACCCAGTACTTC | TRBV6-5 | - | - | TRBJ2-5
CASRLGLNTEAFF | TGTGCCAGCCGGCTGGGCTTGAACACTGAAGCTTTCTTT | TRBV19 | - | - | TRBJ1-1
CASSRGTHYEAFF | TGCGCCAGCAGCCGCGGCACCCATTACGAAGCTTTCTTT | TRBV4-3 | - | - | TRBJ1-1
CASSFAGTGLGGELFF | TGTGCCAGCAGCTTCGCCGGGACAGGCCTGGGCGGGGAGCTGTTTTTT | TRBV5-5 | TRBD1 | few | TRBJ2-2
CASSEDGGGEKLFF | TGTGCCAGCAGTGAGGATGGAGGAGGGGAAAAACTGTTTTTT | TRBV2 | - | - | TRBJ1-4
CASTGTVNTEAFF | TGCGCCAGCACCGGGACGGTGAACACTGAAGCTTTCTTT | TRBV10-2 | - | - | TRBJ1-1